A single sample gave rise to the 31 T cell receptor beta chains below, sequenced in a study of glioma-infiltrating T cells. The iRepertoire nested amplicon-rescue multiplex PCR amplified TCR alpha and beta CDR3s from RNA. MiXCR, run by TCRdb on the multiplex PCR reads, gives a single entry per CDR3 protein. The sample has a few hundred thousand distinct CDR3 sequences, 41% seen once. Material: glioma tissue, nonneoplastic brain tissue, or PBMCs (not recorded which). These receptors came from a human donor with low-grade glioma or glioblastoma, undergoing nonglioma brain surgery, or in good health (not recorded which).

With respect to this clonotype: A read error may be the cause here, since a much bigger clone is one base away. This chain joins TRBV27 and TRBJ2-1, with 7 bases identical to TRBD2. The CDR3 contains 13 residues. Germline V gives CDR1 MNHEY, CDR2 SMNVEV (reference sequence). With 10 bases clipped from V and 10 bases from J, the junction kept 13 bases outside the gene matches. The CDR3 nucleotides are TGTGCCACCGGTGGAGGGAGGGCCTACGAGCAGTTCTTC. The encoded protein is CATGGGRAYEQFF.

V is TRBV15 and J is TRBJ1-4; maybe TRBD1 (6 bases). The germline V and J ends were trimmed by 1 base and 8 bases, with 11 bases remaining between them. Germline-derived CDR1 and CDR2 are LNHNV and YYDKDF (reference sequence). The CDR3 covers 14 residues. CDR3 DNA: TGTGCCACCAGCAGAGGGGGGGGCTCCGAAAAACTGTTTTTT. It codes for CATSRGGGSEKLFF.

CDR3 sequence reads: CASSQDRVLHQPQHF. The CDR3 bases are TGTGCCAGCAGCCAAGACAGGGTACTACATCAGCCCCAGCATTTT. The V gene is TRBV4-2, the J gene TRBJ1-5; D perhaps matches TRBD1 (5 bases). CDR1 is LGHNA and CDR2 is YNFKEQ in the germline V gene. The CDR3 loop spans 15 amino acids. V was shortened by 0 bases and J by 5 bases, with 11 bases between the two germline ends.

A word on this clonotype: This could be a read error, since a much larger clone is one nucleotide away. The chain carries TRBV15 and TRBJ1-4; no definite D call. The CDR3 totals 12 residues. Trimming pared 3 bases from V and 7 bases from J, leaving 6 bases between. Germline-derived CDR1 and CDR2 are LNHNV and YYDKDF (reference sequence). CDR3 region: CATSRTSEKLFF. DNA for the CDR3: TGTGCCACCAGCAGGACTTCTGAAAAACTGTTTTTT.

The V call is TRBV7-2, the J call TRBJ1-2; D gene ambiguous. This CDR3 is 13 amino acids long. Germline loops: CDR1 SGHTA, CDR2 FQGNSA. Trimming removed 7 bases from V and 8 bases from J, with 17 bases in between. The CDR3 spells CASKLSSVTGYTF. For the CDR3, the DNA is TGTGCCAGCAAGCTTAGTTCCGTAACCGGCTACACCTTC.

This clonotype was detected a few times. The chain employs TRBV27 and TRBJ2-6, with D unclear. The CDR3 runs 14 residues. V lost 6 bases and J lost 0, with 6 bases in between. In germline, CDR1 is MNHEY, CDR2 SMNVEV (reference sequence). The CDR3, as DNA: TGTGCCAGCAGAGCGTTCTCTGGGGCCAACGTCCTGACTTTC. Translated, it gives CASRAFSGANVLTF.

With regard to this clonotype: A read error may produce the germline difference seen at one junction end. V is TRBV7-2 and J is TRBJ2-3; D remains unclear. Germline V gives CDR1 SGHTA, CDR2 FQGNSA. There are 15 residues in the CDR3. The CDR3 is CASSPDSALPRSWGF. CDR3 bases: TGTGCCAGCAGCCCTGATTCGGCCCTCCCTCGTTCTTGGGGTTTT.

This clonotype was detected a few times. This rearrangement joins TRBV24-1 to TRBJ1-2, with D perhaps matching TRBD1 (5 bases). This CDR3 region has 14 residues. Germline assignment: CDR1 KGHDR and CDR2 SFDVKD. The V gene lost 4 bases and the J gene lost 4 bases, with 12 bases spanning the gap. CDR3 nucleotides: TGTGCCACCAGTGACGCCGGGACCGCCTATGGCTACACCTTC. Its protein is CATSDAGTAYGYTF.

V gene TRBV10-3 combines with J gene TRBJ2-7; 7 bases fit TRBD2. CDR3 length: 16 amino acids. The ends lost 3 bases at V and 4 bases at J; junction bases unmatched: 12. Germline V gene lookup returns CDR1 ENHRY and CDR2 SYGVKD. The CDR3 region has the DNA TGTGCCATCAGTGAAATGGAGGCGGGAGTGGGATACGAGCAGTACTTC. Amino acid sequence: CAISEMEAGVGYEQYF.

The chain links TRBV10-3 to TRBJ1-2, with 7 positions matching TRBD1. The germline gives CDR1 ENHRY, CDR2 SYGVKD. The length of the CDR3 is 13 residues. J gave up 6 bases and V 7 bases, and 8 bases lay outside the gene matches. This chain's CDR3 is CAITVQGSDGYTF. CDR3 coding DNA: TGTGCCATCACGGTACAGGGGTCGGATGGCTACACCTTC.

The chain combines TRBV10-3 with TRBJ2-5, with TRBD2 matching 12 bases. J was trimmed by 6 bases and V by 0 bases; bases with no gene match: 8. CDR1 and CDR2 (germline): ENHRY, SYGVKD. This CDR3 region has 17 residues. Here the CDR3 reads CAISESRTSGAVKTQYF. CDR3 sequence (DNA): TGTGCCATCAGTGAGTCGAGGACTAGCGGGGCGGTGAAGACCCAGTACTTC.

In this sample, this clonotype turned up once. This may come from a read error, since a much larger clone is one base off. The gene calls are TRBV6-5 and TRBJ1-1; 8 bases are shared with TRBD1. Germline loops: CDR1 MNHEY, CDR2 SVGAGI. The CDR3 consists of 14 residues. V shed 6 bases, J shed 4 bases, and the junction held 7 bases outside the gene matches. For the CDR3, the DNA is TGTGCCAGCAGACGGACAGGGATCGGCACTGAAGCTTTCTTT. Encoded protein: CASRRTGIGTEAFF.

This clonotype was seen once. Since a much larger clone is just one base distant, this may be a read error. The chain combines TRBV28 with TRBJ1-2; 8 bases line up with TRBD1. The trim removed 3 bases at V and 4 bases at J, leaving 7 bases unmatched. The length of the CDR3 is 15 residues. The germline CDR1 and CDR2 sequences are MDHEN and SYDVKM. DNA of the CDR3: TGTGCCAGCAGTTTCCCGACAGGGGACTGCTATGGCTACACCTTC. It yields the protein CASSFPTGDCYGYTF.

There are a few counts of this clonotype. A much larger clone differs by one base, so this may be a read error. This chain connects TRBV6-2 or TRBV6-3 to TRBJ1-2; D not certain. Germline CDR1 is MNHEY and CDR2 is SVGEGT. The CDR3 is 14 residues long. V was shortened by 8 bases and J by 8 bases, with 21 bases between the two germline ends. Here the CDR3 DNA reads TGTGCCAGCTCTACAAGGCTCCGGGAGAGAGGCTACACCTTC. Translating gives CASSTRLRERGYTF.

The chain couples TRBV14 to TRBJ2-3, with D tentatively TRBD2 (5 bases). This CDR3 region has 13 residues. The V end lost 3 bases, the J end lost 3 bases, and 7 bases lay between the germline ends. The germline gives CDR1 SGHDN, CDR2 FVKESK. CDR3 nucleotide sequence: TGTGCCAGCAGCCATAGGAGGACAGATACGCAGTATTTT. It yields the protein CASSHRRTDTQYF.

This rearrangement joins TRBV7-3 to TRBJ2-3; 14 bases are shared with TRBD2. Germline-derived CDR1 and CDR2 are SGHTA and FQGTGA. The junction had 6 bases not matched to a gene; V was cut back by 5 bases and J by 5 bases. The CDR3 is 16 residues long. Written as DNA, the CDR3 is TGTGCCAGCAGCCCCCAGGGACTAGCGGGAGTAGATACGCAGTATTTT. Its translation: CASSPQGLAGVDTQYF. Based on the CDR3 plus reference TRBV7-3 and TRBJ2-3, the full variable domain is GAGVSQTPSNKVTEKGKYVELRCDPISGHTALYWYRQSLGQGPEFLIYFQGTGAADDSGLPNDRFFAVRPEGSVSTLKIQRTERGDSAVYLCASSPQGLAGVDTQYFGPGTRLTVL.

This clonotype was found many times. This chain uses TRBV20-1 with TRBJ2-1; a weak D match, TRBD1 (6 bases). Looked up from germline, CDR1 is DFQATT and CDR2 is SNEGSKA (reference sequence). V was clipped by 5 bases and J by 5 bases, with 13 bases between them. The length of the CDR3 is 13 residues. CDR3 nucleotide sequence: TGCAGTGCTCCTTGGACAGCAAACAATGAGCAGTTCTTC. Amino acid sequence: CSAPWTANNEQFF.

In this sample, this clonotype turned up once. V gene TRBV29-1 combines with J gene TRBJ2-7; 8 nucleotides match TRBD2. Germline-derived CDR1 and CDR2 are SQVTM and ANQGSEA. The CDR3 runs to 14 residues. With 6 bases clipped from V and 0 bases from J, the junction kept 7 bases outside the gene matches. The CDR3: CSVELAESSYEQYF. As DNA, the CDR3 is TGCAGCGTGGAACTAGCGGAGAGCTCCTACGAGCAGTACTTC.

The chain recombines TRBV19 with TRBJ2-3; D is uncertain. The CDR3 has 11 residues. With 3 bases removed from V and 4 bases from J, the gap between germline ends came to 2 bases. Germline CDR1 LNHDA, CDR2 SQIVND (reference sequence). The CDR3 spells CASSISDTQYF. As DNA, the CDR3 is TGTGCCAGTAGTATCTCAGATACGCAGTATTTT.

In regard to this clonotype: No conserved phenylalanine or tryptophan ends this CDR3, so it is likely a read error. This chain links TRBV6-1 with TRBJ1-2, with TRBD1 as a possible D gene (5 bases). V was cut by 0 bases and J by 7 bases, with 12 bases left in between. The CDR3 consists of 14 residues. Germline assignment: CDR1 MNHNS and CDR2 SASEGT. The CDR3 bases are TGTGCCAGCAGTGAAGCCGTAGGAGGGACTGGCTACACCTTG. This sequence encodes CASSEAVGGTGYTL.

Remarks on this clonotype: This may come from a read error, since a much larger clone is one base off. This chain uses TRBV27 with TRBJ1-6, with D uncertain. The germline CDR1 and CDR2 sequences are MNHEY and SMNVEV (reference sequence). The CDR3 is 13 residues long. DNA of the CDR3: TGTGCCAGCAGTTTCGGCGGAAAGTCACCCTTCCACTTT. Translation gives CASSFGGKSPFHF.

This chain links TRBV20-1 with TRBJ2-1, with D perhaps matching TRBD2 (6 bases). This CDR3 region has 14 residues. V was shortened by 5 bases and J by 5 bases, with 16 bases between the two germline ends. Germline lookup yields CDR1 DFQATT and CDR2 SNEGSKA (reference sequence). The CDR3 is CSADGGKYNNEQFF. For the CDR3, the DNA is TGCAGTGCTGACGGCGGGAAGTATAACAATGAGCAGTTCTTC.

This clonotype was picked up many times. The chain combines TRBV7-2 with TRBJ2-5; D is possibly TRBD1 or TRBD2 (5 bases each). V was clipped by 4 bases and J by 6 bases, with 15 bases between them. Germline CDR1 is SGHTA and CDR2 is FQGNSA. This CDR3 comprises 14 residues. In nucleotides, the CDR3 is TGTGCCAGCAGCTCGGGACCTAAGGGGAAGACCCAGTACTTC. Amino acids: CASSSGPKGKTQYF.

The gene calls are TRBV4-1 and TRBJ1-5; perhaps TRBD1 as D (5 bases). V was clipped by 3 bases and J by 2 bases, with 11 bases between them. The CDR3 covers 15 residues. Germline lookup yields CDR1 MGHRA and CDR2 YSYEKL. CDR3 loop: CASSQGDVRNQPQHF. The CDR3 DNA follows: TGCGCCAGCAGCCAGGGGGACGTTCGCAATCAGCCCCAGCATTTT.

The sample holds a few counts of this clonotype. CDR3 residues: CASSQGYRGNTEAFF. CDR3 bases: TGTGCCAGCAGCCAGGGCTACAGGGGGAACACTGAAGCTTTCTTT. The V gene is TRBV4-2, the J gene TRBJ1-1; TRBD1 aligns across 7 bases. This CDR3 is 15 amino acids long. With V trimmed by 3 bases and J by 1 base, 5 bases remained unmatched. Per the germline V gene, CDR1 is LGHNA and CDR2 is YNFKEQ.

The chain combines TRBV4-2 with TRBJ1-1; possible D gene TRBD1, 5 bases. The V end was cut by 1 base, the J end by 7 bases, with 16 bases between. Germline CDR1 LGHNA, CDR2 YNFKEQ. This CDR3 contains 15 residues. The CDR3 sequence: CASSQAVVQEVEAFF. The CDR3 DNA reads as TGTGCCAGCAGCCAAGCGGTAGTACAGGAGGTTGAAGCTTTCTTT.

This clonotype was recorded many times. The chain carries TRBV15 and TRBJ2-3; possible D gene TRBD1, 6 bases. CDR1 and CDR2 (germline): LNHNV, YYDKDF (reference sequence). The CDR3 has 15 residues. The ends were cut back, 3 bases at V and 4 bases at J, with 14 bases in the middle. CDR3 protein: CATSRGLGAADTQYF. CDR3 coding DNA: TGTGCCACCAGCAGGGGTTTGGGGGCCGCAGATACGCAGTATTTT. Complete variable domain (other parts from reference TRBV15 and TRBJ2-3): DAMVIQNPRYQVTQFGKPVTLSCSQTLNHNVMYWYQQKSSQAPKLLFHYYDKDFNNEADTPDNFQSRRPNTSFCFLDIRSPGLGDTAMYLCATSRGLGAADTQYFGPGTRLTVL.

With respect to this clonotype: This CDR3 fails to terminate in the conserved phenylalanine or tryptophan, so it likely reflects a read error. The J gene is TRBJ1-1, the V gene TRBV24-1; possibly TRBD1 for D (5 bases). The germline V gene encodes CDR1 KGHDR and CDR2 SFDVKD. Trimming stripped 1 base from V and 2 bases from J, with 16 bases between. The length of the CDR3 is 17 residues. The CDR3, as DNA: TGTGCCACCAGTGATTTTCTCTGGGGGTCGACCAACACTGAAGCTTTCCTC. Protein: CATSDFLWGSTNTEAFL.

The chain combines TRBV7-9 with TRBJ1-5; unclear D gene. CDR3 length: 11 amino acids. Deletions cut 6 bases from V and 9 bases from J, with 9 bases between. The V gene's germline CDR1 is SEHNR and CDR2 FQNEAQ (reference sequence). The CDR3 protein is CASRLSGPQHF. The DNA for the CDR3 is TGTGCCAGCAGATTATCTGGGCCCCAGCATTTT.

In regard to this clonotype: This could be a read error, since a much larger clone is one nucleotide away. This chain links TRBV28 with TRBJ2-7, with D hard to call. There are 15 residues in the CDR3. Germline V CDR1 and CDR2: MDHEN, SYDVKM. With 8 bases removed from V and 2 bases from J, the gap between germline ends came to 19 bases. This CDR3 reads CASGSTGSSTYEQYF. CDR3 bases: TGTGCCAGCGGTTCCACGGGCAGTTCTACCTACGAGCAGTACTTC.

This clonotype was detected many times. The V and J genes are TRBV6-5 and TRBJ2-3; D may be TRBD2 (5 bases). CDR3 length equals 14 residues. Trimming shortened V by 0 bases and J by 4 bases, and 8 bases separated the two germline ends. CDR1 and CDR2 from the germline V gene are MNHEY and SVGAGI. CDR3 DNA sequence: TGTGCCAGCAGTTACTCGAGGGCAGCAGATACGCAGTATTTT. This sequence encodes CASSYSRAADTQYF.